This entry concerns a single T cell receptor beta chain. Its antigen is unidentified. MiXCR, run by TCRdb on the reads, gives a single entry per CDR3 protein. The sample shows some 800,000 distinct CDR3 sequences, around 29% of them seen only once. The data derive from a study of T cell repertoires in cytomegalovirus infection. V shed 4 bases, J shed 7 bases, and the junction held 5 bases outside the gene matches. This CDR3 contains 14 residues. Per germline, CDR1 SGHTA and CDR2 FQGTGA. The chain is built from TRBV7-3 and TRBJ2-1; 9 bases match TRBD1. This sample comprised cultured CD8+ T cells from PBMCs, obtained from culture after CMV antigen stimulation. This clonotype was sampled from a human donor in good health (CMV status not recorded). Some clones in this sample may be carry-over from other donors' samples. The CDR3, as DNA: TGTGCCAGCAGCTCGGGACAGGGAGGGAATGAGCAGTTCTTC. Its translation: CASSSGQGGNEQFF.